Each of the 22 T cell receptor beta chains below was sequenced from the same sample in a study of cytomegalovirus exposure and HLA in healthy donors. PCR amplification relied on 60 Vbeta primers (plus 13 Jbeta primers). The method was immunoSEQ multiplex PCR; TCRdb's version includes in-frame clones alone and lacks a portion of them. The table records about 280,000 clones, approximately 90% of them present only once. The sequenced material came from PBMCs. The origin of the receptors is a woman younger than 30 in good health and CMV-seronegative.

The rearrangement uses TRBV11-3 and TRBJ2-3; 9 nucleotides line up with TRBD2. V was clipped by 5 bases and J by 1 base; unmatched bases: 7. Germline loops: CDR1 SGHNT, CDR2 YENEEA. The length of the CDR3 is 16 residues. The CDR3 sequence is CASSPGLAMGTDTQYF. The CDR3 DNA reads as TGTGCCAGCAGCCCCGGACTAGCGATGGGCACAGATACGCAGTATTTT.

For the CDR3, the DNA is TGTGCCAGCAGCCAGGATTGGTACGAGCAGTACTTC. This sequence encodes CASSQDWYEQYF. The chain carries TRBV7-9 and TRBJ2-7; D is uncertain. V lost 5 bases and J lost 4, with 9 bases in between. Germline V gene lookup returns CDR1 SEHNR and CDR2 FQNEAQ (reference sequence). The CDR3 contains 12 residues. Full variable domain (missing parts from reference TRBV7-9 and TRBJ2-7): DTGVSQNPRHKITKRGQNVTFRCDPISEHNRLYWYRQTLGQGPEFLTYFQNEAQLEKSRLLSDRFSAERPKGSFSTLEIQRTEQGDSAMYLCASSQDWYEQYFGPGTRLTVT.

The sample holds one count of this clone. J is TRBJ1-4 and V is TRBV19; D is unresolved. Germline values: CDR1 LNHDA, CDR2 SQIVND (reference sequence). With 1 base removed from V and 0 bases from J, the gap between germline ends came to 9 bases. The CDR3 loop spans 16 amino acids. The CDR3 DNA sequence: TGTGCCAGTAGTATAGTGCCCAGTGCAACTAATGAAAAACTGTTTTTT. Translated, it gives CASSIVPSATNEKLFF.

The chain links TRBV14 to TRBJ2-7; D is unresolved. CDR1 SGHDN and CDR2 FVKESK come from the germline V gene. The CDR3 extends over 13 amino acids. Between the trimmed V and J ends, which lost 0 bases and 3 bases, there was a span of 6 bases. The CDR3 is CASSQDPVYEQYF. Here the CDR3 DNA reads TGTGCCAGCAGCCAAGATCCCGTCTACGAGCAGTACTTC.

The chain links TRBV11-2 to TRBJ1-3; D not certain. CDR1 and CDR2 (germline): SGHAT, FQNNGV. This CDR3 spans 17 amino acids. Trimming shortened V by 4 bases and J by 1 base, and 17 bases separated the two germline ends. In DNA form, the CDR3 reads TGTGCCAGCAGCTCTCTCAGCTTGTCGGGGTCTGGAAACACCATATATTTT. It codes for CASSSLSLSGSGNTIYF.

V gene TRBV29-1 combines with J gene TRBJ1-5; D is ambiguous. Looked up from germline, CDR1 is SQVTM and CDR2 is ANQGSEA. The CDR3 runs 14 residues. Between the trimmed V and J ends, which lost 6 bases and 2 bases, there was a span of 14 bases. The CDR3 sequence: CSVGGGGGNQPQHF. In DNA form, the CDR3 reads TGCAGCGTGGGAGGAGGTGGTGGCAATCAGCCCCAGCATTTT.

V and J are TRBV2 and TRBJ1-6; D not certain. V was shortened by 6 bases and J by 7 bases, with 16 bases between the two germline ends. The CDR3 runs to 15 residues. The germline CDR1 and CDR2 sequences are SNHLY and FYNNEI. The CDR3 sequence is CASSLGPGNNSPLHF. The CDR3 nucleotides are TGTGCCAGCAGCCTTGGGCCGGGAAACAATTCACCCCTCCACTTT.

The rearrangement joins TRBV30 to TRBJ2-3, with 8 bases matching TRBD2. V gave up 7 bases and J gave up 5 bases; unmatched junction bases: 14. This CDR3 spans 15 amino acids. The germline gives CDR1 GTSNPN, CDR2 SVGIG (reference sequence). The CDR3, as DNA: TGTGCCTCCATGGGCTTGCGGGGGGCCCGAGATACGCAGTATTTT. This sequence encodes CASMGLRGARDTQYF.

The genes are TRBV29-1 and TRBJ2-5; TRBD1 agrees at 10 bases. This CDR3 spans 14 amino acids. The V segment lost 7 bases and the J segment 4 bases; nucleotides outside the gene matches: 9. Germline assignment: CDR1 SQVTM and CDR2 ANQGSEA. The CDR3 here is CSATGQGQGETQYF. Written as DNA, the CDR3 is TGCAGCGCAACGGGACAGGGGCAAGGAGAGACCCAGTACTTC.

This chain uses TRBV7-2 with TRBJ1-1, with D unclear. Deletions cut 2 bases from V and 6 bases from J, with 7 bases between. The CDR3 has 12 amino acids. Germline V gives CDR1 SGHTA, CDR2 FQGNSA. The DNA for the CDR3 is TGTGCCAGCAGCTTAAGTAGCGCTGAAGCTTTCTTT. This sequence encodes CASSLSSAEAFF.

The CDR3 loop reads CASSAGQGAVHF. The DNA for the CDR3 is TGTGCCAGCAGTGCCGGACAGGGGGCGGTGCATTTT. The rearrangement uses TRBV2 and TRBJ1-5; 11 bases align to TRBD1. The germline CDR1 and CDR2 sequences are SNHLY and FYNNEI. This CDR3 is built from 12 residues. Germline trimming cut 4 bases from V and 15 bases from J; bases unmatched to any gene: 5.

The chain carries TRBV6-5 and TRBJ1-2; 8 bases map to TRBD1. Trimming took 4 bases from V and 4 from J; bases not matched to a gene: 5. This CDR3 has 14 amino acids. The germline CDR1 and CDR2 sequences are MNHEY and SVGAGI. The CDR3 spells CASSSGQGVYGYTF. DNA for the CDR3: TGTGCCAGCAGTTCCGGACAGGGAGTCTATGGCTACACCTTC.

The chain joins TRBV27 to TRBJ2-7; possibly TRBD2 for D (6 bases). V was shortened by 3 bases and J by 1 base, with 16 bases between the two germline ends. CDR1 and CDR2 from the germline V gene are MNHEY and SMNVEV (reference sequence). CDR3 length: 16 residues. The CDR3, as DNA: TGTGCCAGCAGTTTTTTTTGGGGGGACGGATCCTACGAGCAGTACTTC. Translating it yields CASSFFWGDGSYEQYF.

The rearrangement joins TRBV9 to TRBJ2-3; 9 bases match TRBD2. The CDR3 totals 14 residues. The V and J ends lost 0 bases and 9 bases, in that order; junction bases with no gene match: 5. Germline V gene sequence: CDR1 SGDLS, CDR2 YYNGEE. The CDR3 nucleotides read TGTGCCAGCAGCGTAGTGGGCGGGGGGGACACGCAGTATTTT. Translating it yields CASSVVGGGDTQYF.

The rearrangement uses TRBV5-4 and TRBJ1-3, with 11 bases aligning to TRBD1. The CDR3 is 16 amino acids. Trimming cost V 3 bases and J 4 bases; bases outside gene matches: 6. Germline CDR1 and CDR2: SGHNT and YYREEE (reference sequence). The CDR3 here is CASSWGTGGEGNTIYF. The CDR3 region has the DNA TGTGCCAGCAGCTGGGGGACAGGGGGTGAAGGAAACACCATATATTTT.

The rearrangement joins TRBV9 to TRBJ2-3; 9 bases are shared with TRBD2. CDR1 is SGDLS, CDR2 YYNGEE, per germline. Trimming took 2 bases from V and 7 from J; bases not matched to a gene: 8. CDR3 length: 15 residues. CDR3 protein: CASSVGAGGLYTQYF. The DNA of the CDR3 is TGTGCCAGCAGCGTGGGAGCGGGGGGACTCTATACGCAGTATTTT.

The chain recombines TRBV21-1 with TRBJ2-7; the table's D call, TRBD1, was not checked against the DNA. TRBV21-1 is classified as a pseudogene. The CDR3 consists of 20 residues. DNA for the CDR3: TGTGCCAGCAGCAAAGCCCATTCTCATGGCTCGGGACAGGGACCCTACGAGCAGTACTTC. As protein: CASSKAHSHGSGQGPYEQYF.

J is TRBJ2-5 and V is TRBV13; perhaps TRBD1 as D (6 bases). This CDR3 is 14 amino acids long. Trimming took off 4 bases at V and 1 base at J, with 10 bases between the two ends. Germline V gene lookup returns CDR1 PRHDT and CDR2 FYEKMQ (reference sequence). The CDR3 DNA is TGTGCCAGCAGCTATGGACAGCCCCAAGAGACCCAGTACTTC. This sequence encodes CASSYGQPQETQYF. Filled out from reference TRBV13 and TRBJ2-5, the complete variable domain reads AAGVIQSPRHLIKEKRETATLKCYPIPRHDTVYWYQQGPGQDPQFLISFYEKMQSDKGSIPDRFSAQQFSDYHSELNMSSLELGDSALYFCASSYGQPQETQYFGPGTRLLVL.

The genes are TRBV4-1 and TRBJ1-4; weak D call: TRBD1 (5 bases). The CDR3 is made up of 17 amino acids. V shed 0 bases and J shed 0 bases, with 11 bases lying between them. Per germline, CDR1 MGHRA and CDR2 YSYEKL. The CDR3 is CASSQDGAISTNEKLFF. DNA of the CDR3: TGCGCCAGCAGCCAAGATGGGGCGATCTCAACTAATGAAAAACTGTTTTTT.

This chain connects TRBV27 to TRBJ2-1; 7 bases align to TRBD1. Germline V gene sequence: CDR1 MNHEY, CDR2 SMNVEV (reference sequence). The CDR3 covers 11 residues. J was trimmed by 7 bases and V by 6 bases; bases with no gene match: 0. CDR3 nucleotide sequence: TGTGCCAGCAGCAGGGGGAATGAGCAGTTCTTC. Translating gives CASSRGNEQFF.

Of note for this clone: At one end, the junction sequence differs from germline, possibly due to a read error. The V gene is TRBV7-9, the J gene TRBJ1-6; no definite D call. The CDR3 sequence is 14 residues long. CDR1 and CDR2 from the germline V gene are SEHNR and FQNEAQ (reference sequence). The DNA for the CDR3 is TGTTCCAGCAGCTTAGCAGGAGCCAATTCACCCCTCCACTTT. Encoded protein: CSSSLAGANSPLHF.

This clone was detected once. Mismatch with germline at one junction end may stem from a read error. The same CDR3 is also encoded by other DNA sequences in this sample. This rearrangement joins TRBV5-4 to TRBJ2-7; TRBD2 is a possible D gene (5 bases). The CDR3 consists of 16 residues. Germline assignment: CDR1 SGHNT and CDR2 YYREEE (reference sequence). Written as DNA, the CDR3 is TGCGCCAGCAGCTCCACGACTTCTAGCCTCCTCTACGAGCAGTACTTC. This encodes CASSSTTSSLLYEQYF.